This T cell receptor (beta chain) derives from a study of long-term antiretroviral therapy in people with HIV. Study conclusions and caveats: Pre-ART-expanded clones dominated the repertoire at all time points. Repertoires in HIV (unlike those of controls) had narrower CDR3 length ranges. In samples taken after ART, diversity increased but remained below transplant donor control levels.

Running of the v3.0 immunoSEQ assay took place at survey level. Assay used: immunoSEQ multiplex PCR; TCRdb lists only in-frame clones, some missing. The sample comprises roughly 20,000 clones, about 80% of which are singletons, and roughly a tenth rests with the top ten. Turning to this clone: Its antigen is currently unknown.

Trimming removed 1 base at V and 5 bases at J, with 9 bases between. The CDR3 contains 12 residues. CDR1 and CDR2 (germline): SQVTM, ANQGSEA. The rearrangement uses TRBV29-1 and TRBJ2-7; TRBD1 might be the D (5 bases). Sequencing used unsorted PBMCs, obtained 4.1 years after starting antiretroviral therapy. The source is a woman aged 40 to 49 with HIV. The CDR3: CSVEVRVHEQYF. The CDR3, as DNA: TGCAGCGTTGAAGTCAGGGTTCACGAGCAGTACTTC.